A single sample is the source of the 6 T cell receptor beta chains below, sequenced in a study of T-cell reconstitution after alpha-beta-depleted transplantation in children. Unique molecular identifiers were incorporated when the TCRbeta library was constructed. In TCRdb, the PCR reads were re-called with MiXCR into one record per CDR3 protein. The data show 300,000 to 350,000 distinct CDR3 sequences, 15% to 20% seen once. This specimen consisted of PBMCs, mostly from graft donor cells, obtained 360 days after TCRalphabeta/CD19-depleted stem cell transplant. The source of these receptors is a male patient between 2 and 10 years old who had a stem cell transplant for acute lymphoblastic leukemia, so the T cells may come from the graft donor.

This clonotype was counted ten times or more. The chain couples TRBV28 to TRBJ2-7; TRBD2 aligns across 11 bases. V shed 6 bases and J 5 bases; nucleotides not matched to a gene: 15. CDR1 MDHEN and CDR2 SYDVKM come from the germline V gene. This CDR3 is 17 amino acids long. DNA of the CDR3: TGTGCCAGCAGCTACTCTCCGGGACTAGCGGCCTTTGACGAGCAGTACTTC. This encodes CASSYSPGLAAFDEQYF.

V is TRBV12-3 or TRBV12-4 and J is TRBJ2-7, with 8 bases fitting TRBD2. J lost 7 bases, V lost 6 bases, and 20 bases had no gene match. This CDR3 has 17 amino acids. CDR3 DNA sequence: TGTGCCAGCAGCAAAAAGCAGCGGGAGTCTAGGGCGCGGGAGCAGTACTTC. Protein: CASSKKQRESRAREQYF.

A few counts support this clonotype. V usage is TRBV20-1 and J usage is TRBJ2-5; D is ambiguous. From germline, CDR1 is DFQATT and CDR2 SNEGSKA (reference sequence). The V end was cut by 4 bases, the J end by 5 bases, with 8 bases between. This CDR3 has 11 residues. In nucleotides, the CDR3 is TGCAGTGCTACCGTCAGGGAGACCCAGTACTTC. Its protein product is CSATVRETQYF.

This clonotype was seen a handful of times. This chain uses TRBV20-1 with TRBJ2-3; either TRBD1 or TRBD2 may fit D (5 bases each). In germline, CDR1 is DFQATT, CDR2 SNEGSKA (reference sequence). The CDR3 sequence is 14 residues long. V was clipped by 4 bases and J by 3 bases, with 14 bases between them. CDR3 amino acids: CSAITGGATDTQYF. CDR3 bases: TGCAGTGCTATTACAGGAGGTGCTACAGATACGCAGTATTTT.

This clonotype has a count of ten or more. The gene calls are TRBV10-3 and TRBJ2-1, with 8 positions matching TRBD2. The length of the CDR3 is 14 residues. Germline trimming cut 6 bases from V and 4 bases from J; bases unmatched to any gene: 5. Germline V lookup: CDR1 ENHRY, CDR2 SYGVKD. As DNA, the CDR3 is TGTGCCATCAGGGAACGGGAGGGTTACAATGAGCAGTTCTTC. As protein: CAIREREGYNEQFF.

CDR3: CASSSFSGSSYEQYF. The CDR3 DNA sequence: TGTGCCAGCAGCTCATTTAGCGGGAGCTCCTACGAGCAGTACTTC. This chain joins TRBV7-9 and TRBJ2-7, with TRBD2 matching 9 bases. CDR1 is SEHNR and CDR2 is FQNEAQ in the germline V gene (reference sequence). There are 15 residues in the CDR3. J was trimmed by 0 bases and V by 4 bases; bases with no gene match: 4.